The 14 T cell receptor beta chains below were found in one sample sequenced in a study of control samples from healthy donors and cancer patients. Data came from immunoSEQ multiplex PCR; TCRdb stores just in-frame clones and leaves some out. The sample comprises 150,000 to 200,000 clones, around 88% of which are singletons, and 1.7% rests with the top ten. Input material: blood. These receptors were taken from a man aged 18 to 29 in good health.

This chain connects TRBV18 to TRBJ1-3; 12 bases map to TRBD1. CDR3 length: 16 residues. J was trimmed by 0 bases and V by 3 bases; bases with no gene match: 0. Germline CDR1 and CDR2: KGHSH and LQKENI. The CDR3 protein is CASSPGQGASGNTIYF. CDR3 DNA sequence: TGTGCCAGCTCACCGGGACAGGGGGCCTCTGGAAACACCATATATTTT.

V usage is TRBV7-2 and J usage is TRBJ1-3, with D possibly TRBD1 on 6 matching bases. Trimming cost V 4 bases and J 14 bases, with 15 bases left between them. Germline V gives CDR1 SGHTA, CDR2 FQGNSA. The CDR3 is 12 residues long. This chain's CDR3 is CASSSPGQAVYF. CDR3 nucleotides: TGTGCCAGCAGCTCACCGGGACAAGCCGTATATTTT. The full variable domain, rest sourced from reference TRBV7-2 and TRBJ1-3, is GAGVSQSPSNKVTEKGKDVELRCDPISGHTALYWYRQSLGQGLEFLIYFQGNSAPDKSGLPSDRFSAERTGGSVSTLTIQRTQQEDSAVYLCASSSPGQAVYFGEGSWLTVV.

The CDR3 reads CASSLTFSGNTIYF. The CDR3 nucleotides are TGTGCCAGCAGTTTGACCTTCTCTGGAAACACCATATATTTT. The chain carries TRBV28 and TRBJ1-3; D is uncertain. Germline assignment: CDR1 MDHEN and CDR2 SYDVKM. Trimming removed 3 bases at V and 0 bases at J, with 6 bases between. This CDR3 spans 14 amino acids.

The rearrangement links TRBV7-9 to TRBJ1-2, with TRBD1 identical over 10 bases. V lost 5 bases to trimming and J lost 6 bases; unmatched junction nucleotides: 12. This CDR3 is built from 16 residues. CDR1 is SEHNR and CDR2 is FQNEAQ in the germline V gene (reference sequence). CDR3 sequence (DNA): TGTGCCAGCAGCCCGCTCGACAGGGGGCAAGCAAATGGCTACACCTTC. This translates into CASSPLDRGQANGYTF. Based on the CDR3 plus reference TRBV7-9 and TRBJ1-2, the full variable domain is DTGVSQNPRHKITKRGQNVTFRCDPISEHNRLYWYRQTLGQGPEFLTYFQNEAQLEKSRLLSDRFSAERPKGSFSTLEIQRTEQGDSAMYLCASSPLDRGQANGYTFGSGTRLTVV.

The table lists this clone with a count of one. The rearrangement uses TRBV11-2 and TRBJ2-1; TRBD2 aligns across 14 bases. The CDR3 consists of 17 residues. V lost 4 bases to trimming and J lost 8 bases; unmatched junction nucleotides: 10. Germline assignment: CDR1 SGHAT and CDR2 FQNNGV. The CDR3 protein is CASSSHGLAGGPDEQFF. The CDR3 DNA reads TGTGCCAGCAGCTCCCATGGACTAGCGGGGGGCCCGGATGAGCAGTTCTTC. The full variable domain, in which reference TRBV11-2 and TRBJ2-1 provide the parts outside the CDR3, is EAGVAQSPRYKIIEKRQSVAFWCNPISGHATLYWYQQILGQGPKLLIQFQNNGVVDDSQLPKDRFSAERLKGVDSTLKIQPAKLEDSAVYLCASSSHGLAGGPDEQFFGPGTRLTVL.

This clone was seen just once. The chain links TRBV7-2 to TRBJ2-3, with D perhaps being TRBD1 or TRBD2 (5 bases each). Germline assignment: CDR1 SGHTA and CDR2 FQGNSA. There are 19 residues in the CDR3. Trimming took 5 bases from V and 6 from J, leaving 30 bases between them. This CDR3 reads CASSPDLRAIKPWGDTQYF. The DNA of the CDR3 is TGTGCCAGCAGCCCCGACCTGCGCGCGATAAAACCATGGGGGGATACGCAGTATTTT.

The J gene is TRBJ2-7, the V gene TRBV11-1, with 14 bases fitting TRBD2. The CDR3 runs to 16 residues. The J segment lost 2 bases and the V segment lost 4 bases, leaving 4 bases of the junction unmatched. CDR1 and CDR2 from the germline V gene are SGHAT and FQDESV (reference sequence). The CDR3 region is CASSSGLAGAPYEQYF. The CDR3 DNA sequence: TGTGCCAGCAGCTCGGGACTAGCGGGGGCCCCCTACGAGCAGTACTTC.

This clone has a single count. The J gene is TRBJ1-1, the V gene TRBV27; D is unresolved. Germline CDR1 and CDR2: MNHEY and SMNVEV (reference sequence). V gave up 0 bases and J gave up 1 base, with 9 bases separating them. The CDR3 runs 15 residues. The DNA of the CDR3 is TGTGCCAGCAGTTTATCGAAATCTCCGAACACTGAAGCTTTCTTT. Residues: CASSLSKSPNTEAFF.

Only one count was recorded for this clone. This rearrangement joins TRBV5-5 to TRBJ2-7; 7 bases are a match to TRBD1. V lost 0 bases, J lost 4 bases, and 7 bases stayed unmatched. The CDR3 is 15 amino acids. Germline V CDR1 and CDR2: SGHKS, YYEKEE (reference sequence). In DNA form, the CDR3 reads TGTGCCAGCAGCTTGGAGGGGGCCCTGATTTACGAGCAGTACTTC. This gives the protein CASSLEGALIYEQYF.

V is TRBV9 and J is TRBJ2-2; the match to TRBD2 covers 11 bases. This CDR3 spans 15 amino acids. The ends lost 7 bases at V and 3 bases at J; junction bases unmatched: 5. Germline values: CDR1 SGDLS, CDR2 YYNGEE. The chain's CDR3 is CASGLSGGDTGELFF. The CDR3 bases are TGTGCCAGCGGACTTAGCGGGGGGGACACCGGGGAGCTGTTTTTT.

The CDR3 DNA follows: TGTGCCAGTAGTATAGGACAGGGGGACTACGAGCAGTACTTC. Protein sequence: CASSIGQGDYEQYF. The V gene is TRBV19, the J gene TRBJ2-7; 9 nucleotides agree with TRBD1. V gave up 1 base and J gave up 3 bases; unmatched junction bases: 1. There are 14 residues in the CDR3. Germline values: CDR1 LNHDA, CDR2 SQIVND (reference sequence).

The chain recombines TRBV20-1 with TRBJ1-2; tentative D call: TRBD1 (6 bases). The germline gives CDR1 DFQATT, CDR2 SNEGSKA (reference sequence). V lost 7 bases and J 4 bases, leaving 7 bases between the germline ends. The CDR3 totals 10 residues. DNA for the CDR3: TGCAGTGTAGGGGGCTATGGCTACACCTTC. Its translation is CSVGGYGYTF.

This rearrangement joins TRBV5-6 to TRBJ2-5; D gene ambiguous. The CDR3 extends over 13 amino acids. V was shortened by 6 bases and J by 7 bases, with 16 bases between the two germline ends. Germline loops: CDR1 SGHDT, CDR2 YYEEEE. The CDR3 here is CASTLTGFVTQYF. In DNA, the CDR3 is TGTGCCAGCACCCTGACTGGGTTCGTGACCCAGTACTTC.

The chain is built from TRBV2 and TRBJ1-1; D unclear. The CDR3 runs to 12 residues. CDR1 and CDR2 (germline): SNHLY, FYNNEI. V lost 3 bases, J lost 12 bases, and 14 bases lay in between. The CDR3: CASSDDIRPTFF. The CDR3 coding sequence is TGTGCCAGCAGTGACGACATTAGGCCCACTTTCTTT.